Each of the 2 T cell receptor beta chains below was sequenced from the same sample in a study of human T cells and chemical hapten exposure. MiXCR, run by TCRdb on the 5' RACE reads, gives a single entry per CDR3 protein. The sample has approximately 140,000 distinct CDR3 sequences, roughly 4% seen once. Unfractionated whole blood was the source of the extracted total RNA. These TCRs come from a female donor in good health.

This clonotype has ten or more counts. J is TRBJ2-2 and V is TRBV19; 7 bases match TRBD2. In germline, CDR1 is LNHDA, CDR2 SQIVND (reference sequence). The junction had 4 bases not matched to a gene; V was cut back by 4 bases and J by 2 bases. CDR3 size: 15 residues. Here the CDR3 reads CASSRQRGNTGELFF. The CDR3 nucleotides are TGTGCCAGTAGTAGGCAGCGGGGTAACACCGGGGAGCTGTTTTTT. Complete variable domain (other parts from reference TRBV19 and TRBJ2-2): DGGITQSPKYLFRKEGQNVTLSCEQNLNHDAMYWYRQDPGQGLRLIYYSQIVNDFQKGDIAEGYSVSREKKESFPLTVTSAQKNPTAFYLCASSRQRGNTGELFFGEGSRLTVL.

The table lists this clonotype with many counts. The chain uses TRBV20-1 and TRBJ2-2; 10 nucleotides line up with TRBD2. Per germline, CDR1 DFQATT and CDR2 SNEGSKA (reference sequence). The CDR3 runs to 16 residues. V gave up 0 bases and J gave up 5 bases; unmatched junction bases: 6. The CDR3 region has the DNA TGCAGTGCTAGAGATCGTCTAGCGGGGGAGACCGGGGAGCTGTTTTTT. Translation: CSARDRLAGETGELFF.